Listed here is a single T cell receptor beta chain. The clone's antigen remains unknown. One base away there is no much larger clone; base qualities are not given. This sample was taken from a study of cytomegalovirus exposure and HLA in healthy donors (TCRdb year 2017). As for the study more broadly: In an earlier analysis of 587 of the donors, 250 to 350 Gb of sequence data and approximately 100 million unique TCR beta sequences from 180 million or so T cells were reported. On average, around 200,000 unique TCR beta nucleotide sequences were sequenced per donor among a few hundred genotyped donors of the cohort, with approximately 18% of those sequences being non-productive. In a later genetic analysis, genome-wide SNP genotypes for about 65% of the 666 donors were used, and that subset was treated as a discovery cohort. In the later analysis, no new phenotypic data were used to find candidate immune exposures; instead, reliance was placed on TCR beta sequences and their occurrence across donors. To study patterns of TCR occurrence, a later analysis re-analyzed previously published TCR beta repertoires from 700 or so donors and added high-resolution HLA genotyping. All discovery cohort repertoires had been generated using a single sequencing platform. In an earlier analysis of several hundred of the donors, high-throughput TCR beta sequencing was used to judge whether each TCR beta V gene segment behaved as functional or pseudogenic. To predict cytomegalovirus infection status, the study brought together high-throughput TCR immunosequencing, statistical association of individual TCRs with disease status, and machine learning. The study profiled the T cell repertoires of fewer than 850 subjects by immunosequencing and related them to cytomegalovirus serostatus. Class I and class II HLA loci were covered by the typing at four-digit resolution. A handful of DR-DQ haplotypes were handled as single units for association and clustering because linkage in the cohort was strong. Typing coverage differed by locus: A, B, C, DRB1 and DQB1 were typed in roughly 620-640 donors, DQA1 in 522, DPA1 in 600 to 610, and DPB1 in roughly 450. Besides the first cohort of under 700 subjects, a separate validation cohort made up of over 95 different subjects was used. The study was designed to test whether signatures of past pathogen exposure could be identified by cataloging public T cell receptors. Donor age, sex, ethnicity and CMV serostatus were collected together with the repertoire data. Roughly 290 gigabases of sequencing data and 75 million to 85 million unique TCR sequences made up an early release that covered approximately 620 HLA-typed donors. The genetic ancestry cluster associated with self-reported Caucasian donors included around 76% of the 350 to 500 genotyped donors. Overall study outcomes, separate from this receptor: Sequencing depth was assumed to be roughly uniform across donors in the presence/absence analyses, though that assumption may not hold. A later genetic analysis reported fewer N-insertions in productive TCRs among donors in an Asian-associated ancestry cluster than the approximately 670-donor mean. A cluster of highly shared sequence variants was judged likely to be a technical artifact of the sequencing pipeline. While some public TCRs were present in many individuals, most TCR sequences turned up only very rarely across donors. A further reported finding was that TCR beta sequences accurately predicted the HLA-A and HLA-B alleles for most subjects in the first cohort. Compared with equally common non-associated chains, HLA-associated TCR beta chains in a later analysis were more clonally expanded and had lower generation probabilities. Linkage disequilibrium might explain the correlated functional status among segregating V segments, but an unknown experimental factor could not be ruled out. CMV serostatus was the only immune exposure information available for the cohort. In a later genetic analysis, a missense DCLRE1C variant was associated with V-gene and J-gene trimming of TCR beta chains, and the association was replicated in an independent cohort. The 87-base-pair reads could not distinguish some IMGT-functional V segments, including TRBV6-2 and TRBV6-3, so those segments were excluded. In vitro tests confirmed that a few of the cytomegalovirus-associated TCR beta chains recognize cytomegalovirus antigens. Most CMV-associated TCR beta chains appeared to be HLA-restricted in a later analysis, and the HLA associations seemed to be driven largely by CMV exposure. Assigning TCR associations to individual alleles was difficult when HLA alleles, especially DR and DQ, strongly co-occurred. According to a later analysis, parvovirus B19, influenza, CMV and Epstein-Barr virus appeared linked to several top co-occurrence clusters. The classifier was reported to diagnose cytomegalovirus status with high specificity and sensitivity in both the original cohort and the validation cohort. HLA typing was unavailable for some donors at each locus, so association tests used only the typed subset. Broadly in line with IMGT annotations, most TCR beta V segments showed up in productive rearrangements about 87% or about 30% of the time in an earlier analysis of some 590 of the donors. The study gave a list of under 200 TCR beta chains associated with cytomegalovirus. The earlier analysis of approximately 590 of the donors excluded seventeen rarely observed V segments, including chromosome 9 orphons, because counts were too low. A later analysis found that TCR association rates varied across HLA loci, with DRB1 alleles showing the most associated TCRs and HLA-C alleles the fewest. Specific HLA alleles were associated with 15,000 to 20,000 TCR beta sequences at a false discovery rate of 0.05 in a later analysis. The cohort was sequenced for TCR beta chains only, and without alpha or paired-chain data the features that could be detected were limited. According to the authors, the approach could potentially be generalized to other disease states and immunological phenotypes.

The CDR3 runs 16 amino acids, cysteine and phenylalanine included. The kept DNA is CDR3 alone, 48 bases in frame from the first base. CDR1 and CDR2 (SGHRS, YFSETQ) derive from the germline V gene. V is trimmed back by 0 bases and J by 0 bases, and the junction contains 2 bases that no gene match accounts for. The cohort comprised some 730 healthy bone marrow donors. At the time of sampling, every cohort member was nominally healthy, though immune exposures that went unrecorded were likely present. The donor tested CMV seronegative, placing the donor among the roughly 340 seronegative members of the cohort. Each donor provided a peripheral blood sample, and peripheral blood mononuclear cells were used for TCR beta sequencing. The Qiagen DNeasy Blood Extraction Kit was used to extract genomic DNA from the blood cell samples. The library was prepared using the immunoSEQ multiplex PCR assay. A mixture of 60 forward primers for TCR Vbeta segments and 13 reverse primers for TCR Jbeta segments was used in the multiplex PCR. The CDR3 region of rearranged TCR beta genes was amplified from genomic DNA with a multiplex PCR assay. Amplified TCR beta libraries were sequenced as 87-base-pair reads on the Illumina HiSeq System. The authors processed their data as follows. In a later analysis, roughly 80 million unique TCR beta chains were counted across the 690 or so repertoires, and about 10 million of these chains were shared by at least two donors. A nearest-neighbor algorithm error-corrected the raw reads and collapsed the reads into unique sequences, merging closely related sequences to remove PCR and sequencing errors. Alignment of CDR3 sequences to IMGT reference sequences was used to assign V, D and J gene segments. For a sequence to be retained, a match of at least six nucleotides was required to both a V gene segment and a J gene segment. A rearrangement was called productive if the CDR3 had no stop codons and remained in frame with V and J, and every other rearrangement was called non-productive. CDR3 was defined by IMGT convention, running from the second conserved V-encoded cysteine to the conserved J-encoded phenylalanine. Sequences without an unambiguous match to a single V gene segment were excluded from the earlier analysis of 450 to 750 of the donors. An earlier analysis of about 600 of the donors called V segments functional above 56.7% productive rearrangements and segregating when the between-donor standard deviation exceeded 5%. A statistical classification framework was built for diagnosing cytomegalovirus status from the catalog of TCR beta chain sequences. In a later analysis, V and J genes were assigned by comparing TCR nucleotide sequences against IMGT/GENE-DB human TR gene sequences. A later analysis assigned CDR3 sequences and most-parsimonious VDJ recombination scenarios with the TCRdist pipeline. A later analysis defined each TCR beta chain by its CDR3 amino acid sequence plus V-gene family, and excluded reads lacking a unique V-gene family. To address suspected cross-contamination and a sequencing artifact, a later analysis removed 450 to 700 highly shared, low-generation-probability nucleotide sequences. For each public chain, a later analysis derived a clonal expansion index from normalized ranks of inferred template counts within each repertoire. In a later analysis, generation probabilities were computed using a VDJ recombination model fitted to out-of-frame rearrangements, and the results were checked against IGoR. Hypergeometric tests were used in a later analysis to score TCR-TCR, TCR-HLA and TCR-CMV co-occurrence, with a repertoire-size bias correction applied to the TCR pairs. A later analysis estimated false discovery rates by permuting HLA or CMV assignments 20 times. In a later analysis, co-occurring TCRs were grouped with DBSCAN, and TCRdist sequence similarity was added when clustering was performed within HLA-allele-positive subsets. Repertoires with fewer than 30,000 or more than 120,000 public chains were left out of co-occurrence clustering, as were four to six repertoires with anomalous nucleotide sharing. Sourced from immuneACCESS, this table was stored by TCRdb with only in-frame sequences that have V and J called. A share of the clones is absent; for the studies checked, an unresolved V gene accounts for under half, and the remainder has no known explanation. That table is the source of V, J and clone size, and D and trimming were worked out from the DNA. The sample data list about 160,000 clones, and around 78% of these were observed just once. Roughly 0.99% of the sample goes to the ten largest clones.

The sequence is built from TRBV5-1 and TRBJ1-3, and TRBD1 aligns with 8 junction nucleotides. This receptor was obtained from a woman in her thirties or forties in good health and CMV-seronegative. The sequenced material came from PBMCs. For the CDR3, the sequence is CASSLGDRSSGNTIYF. Here is the DNA: TGCGCCAGCAGCTTGGGGGACAGGAGCTCTGGAAACACCATATATTTT.